The next 20 T cell receptor beta chains were all read from a single sample in a study of T-cell memory formation after mild COVID-19. TCRdb processed the 5' RACE reads anew with MiXCR; each CDR3 protein has one entry. The table records 550,000 to 700,000 distinct CDR3 sequences, 17% of them present only once. The sequencing input was PBMCs or a T cell subset sorted from them (not recorded which). These receptors all stem from an adult woman who had mild COVID-19 (a few samples of this study predate the infection). Cell type and time point are not known.

The V gene is TRBV7-3, the J gene TRBJ2-3, with a possible D match to TRBD1 (6 bases). The germline CDR1 and CDR2 sequences are SGHTA and FQGTGA. V gave up 2 bases and J gave up 5 bases, with 8 bases separating them. This CDR3 is 13 amino acids long. This chain's CDR3 is CASSLPGQDTQYF. In DNA, the CDR3 is TGTGCCAGCAGCTTACCGGGACAAGATACGCAGTATTTT.

This chain uses TRBV28 with TRBJ2-3, with a weak D call TRBD2 (5 bases). The ends were cut back, 10 bases at V and 6 bases at J, with 20 bases in the middle. Germline CDR1 reads MDHEN; CDR2 reads SYDVKM. The CDR3 is 14 residues long. CDR3: CAIQDPRGLDTQYF. Written as DNA, the CDR3 is TGTGCCATCCAGGACCCCAGAGGGCTTGATACGCAGTATTTT.

The chain uses TRBV5-4 and TRBJ2-7, with 7 bases lining up with TRBD2. Trimming cost V 4 bases and J 2 bases; bases outside gene matches: 9. The CDR3 is 15 residues long. Germline V gene sequence: CDR1 SGHNT, CDR2 YYREEE (reference sequence). This CDR3 reads CASSPWVAGPYEQYF. In DNA, the CDR3 is TGTGCCAGCAGCCCCTGGGTAGCGGGCCCCTACGAGCAGTACTTC.

This clonotype was observed a handful of times. The gene calls are TRBV4-1 and TRBJ2-2, with TRBD1 as a possible D gene (5 bases). Trimming cost V 5 bases and J 3 bases, with 10 bases left between them. Germline lookup yields CDR1 MGHRA and CDR2 YSYEKL. There are 14 residues in the CDR3. The CDR3 here is CASSSPRDTGELFF. CDR3 DNA sequence: TGCGCCAGCAGCAGTCCCAGGGACACCGGGGAGCTGTTTTTT.

This clonotype was recorded a few times. The gene calls are TRBV18 and TRBJ2-7, with D possibly TRBD2 on 5 matching bases. Trimming took off 0 bases at V and 7 bases at J, with 13 bases between the two ends. Germline CDR1 KGHSH, CDR2 LQKENI. This CDR3 has 14 residues. Here the CDR3 DNA reads TGTGCCAGCTCACCACCAACTGACCGGAGGGAGCAGTACTTC. Translating gives CASSPPTDRREQYF.

A few counts support this clonotype. The genes are TRBV6-6 and TRBJ2-7; TRBD2 aligns across 12 bases. The junction had 5 bases not matched to a gene; V was cut back by 0 bases and J by 5 bases. The CDR3 totals 16 residues. In germline, CDR1 is MNHNY, CDR2 SVGAGI (reference sequence). CDR3 bases: TGTGCCAGCAGTTACTCGGCTAGCGGGAGGGGCCACGAGCAGTACTTC. It translates to CASSYSASGRGHEQYF.

The chain combines TRBV9 with TRBJ1-3; tentatively, D is TRBD1 (6 bases). The CDR3 consists of 15 residues. The germline CDR1 and CDR2 sequences are SGDLS and YYNGEE. V dropped 0 bases and J dropped 0 bases, with 7 bases sitting between them. The DNA of the CDR3 is TGTGCCAGCAGCGTAGGGACAGCCTCTGGAAACACCATATATTTT. Translation: CASSVGTASGNTIYF.

This clonotype was counted only a few times. The V gene is TRBV27, the J gene TRBJ2-4, with D maybe TRBD1 (6 bases). The length of the CDR3 is 13 residues. V was clipped by 6 bases and J by 9 bases, with 15 bases between them. Germline V gene data show CDR1 as MNHEY and CDR2 as SMNVEV (reference sequence). CDR3 sequence: CASRPGVLGIQYF. The CDR3 bases are TGTGCCAGCAGGCCAGGGGTGCTGGGCATTCAGTACTTC.

In its sample, this clonotype was seen a few times. The chain recombines TRBV7-9 with TRBJ2-7; weak D call: TRBD2 (5 bases). This CDR3 region has 12 residues. CDR1 is SEHNR, CDR2 FQNEAQ, per germline (reference sequence). Trimming stripped 5 bases from V and 6 bases from J, with 11 bases between. The CDR3 sequence is CASSPAAGEQYF. CDR3 coding DNA: TGTGCCAGCAGCCCCGCGGCGGGCGAGCAGTACTTC.

This clonotype appeared many times. The V call is TRBV5-6, the J call TRBJ1-5, with 11 bases lining up with TRBD1. The germline CDR1 and CDR2 sequences are SGHDT and YYEEEE. This CDR3 contains 14 residues. V gave up 2 bases and J gave up 6 bases; unmatched junction bases: 1. CDR3 in amino acids: CASSLGTGGQPQHF. The CDR3 DNA follows: TGTGCCAGCAGCTTAGGGACAGGGGGTCAGCCCCAGCATTTT.

This clonotype was observed at least ten times. The J gene is TRBJ2-1, the V gene TRBV7-2, with D unresolved. The germline V gene has CDR1 SGHTA and CDR2 FQGNSA. V lost 1 base, J lost 10 bases, and 8 bases lay in between. The CDR3 has 12 amino acids. CDR3 sequence reads: CASSLGPWEQFF. In DNA form, the CDR3 reads TGTGCCAGCAGCTTAGGGCCATGGGAGCAGTTCTTC. Combining the CDR3 with reference TRBV7-2 and TRBJ2-1 gives the whole variable domain GAGVSQSPSNKVTEKGKDVELRCDPISGHTALYWYRQSLGQGLEFLIYFQGNSAPDKSGLPSDRFSAERTGGSVSTLTIQRTQQEDSAVYLCASSLGPWEQFFGPGTRLTVL.

This clonotype was observed a handful of times. The chain has TRBV24-1 and TRBJ2-2; D is unresolved. Germline V gene lookup returns CDR1 KGHDR and CDR2 SFDVKD. The CDR3 is made up of 14 amino acids. V was shortened by 0 bases and J by 8 bases, with 9 bases between the two germline ends. The CDR3 nucleotides read TGTGCCACCAGTGATTTGGGCTCGTCTGGGGAGCTGTTTTTT. Its protein is CATSDLGSSGELFF.

The chain combines TRBV24-1 with TRBJ2-3, with D perhaps given as TRBD1 or TRBD2 (6 bases each). The CDR3 has 14 amino acids. The V gene lost 10 bases and the J gene lost 1 base, with 14 bases spanning the gap. CDR1 and CDR2 from the germline V gene are KGHDR and SFDVKD. DNA for the CDR3: TGTGCCACTCCGGGGGCGGTCGGCACAGATACGCAGTATTTT. Its translation: CATPGAVGTDTQYF.

V usage is TRBV5-4 and J usage is TRBJ2-1; unclear D gene. Germline values: CDR1 SGHNT, CDR2 YYREEE (reference sequence). The CDR3 is 16 amino acids. Trimming pared 2 bases from V and 0 bases from J, leaving 12 bases between. The CDR3: CASSFGLTSSYNEQFF. DNA of the CDR3: TGTGCCAGCAGCTTCGGTCTAACGAGCTCCTACAATGAGCAGTTCTTC.

This clonotype was picked up a small number of times. The V gene is TRBV3-1, the J gene TRBJ1-6; D is ambiguous. Per germline, CDR1 LGHDT and CDR2 YNNKEL (reference sequence). The V end was cut by 1 base, the J end by 7 bases, with 11 bases between. This CDR3 region has 15 residues. Here the CDR3 DNA reads TGTGCCAGCAGCCAAGGGAGCGTGGGGAATTCACCCCTCCACTTT. As protein: CASSQGSVGNSPLHF.

V usage is TRBV18 and J usage is TRBJ2-7; D perhaps matches TRBD2 (6 bases). This CDR3 is 16 amino acids long. V dropped 2 bases and J dropped 2 bases, with 16 bases sitting between them. From germline, CDR1 is KGHSH and CDR2 LQKENI. CDR3 DNA: TGTGCCAGCTCACCATCGACCGGGGGAATAACCTACGAGCAGTACTTC. It codes for CASSPSTGGITYEQYF.

V and J are TRBV5-1 and TRBJ1-4; D gene unclear. This CDR3 is 14 amino acids long. Between the trimmed V and J ends, which lost 3 bases and 0 bases, there was a span of 6 bases. Germline V gene data show CDR1 as SGHRS and CDR2 as YFSETQ. CDR3 protein: CASSSLATNEKLFF. CDR3 nucleotide sequence: TGCGCCAGCAGCTCTCTAGCAACTAATGAAAAACTGTTTTTT. The entire variable domain, with the rest obtained from reference TRBV5-1 and TRBJ1-4, is as follows: KAGVTQTPRYLIKTRGQQVTLSCSPISGHRSVSWYQQTPGQGLQFLFEYFSETQRNKGNFPGRFSGRQFSNSRSEMNVSTLELGDSALYLCASSSLATNEKLFFGSGTQLSVL.

As concerns this clonotype: Relative to the germline gene, one junction end is altered; a read error may explain this. The gene calls are TRBV4-1 and TRBJ1-1, with 8 bases aligning to TRBD1. Germline V gene lookup returns CDR1 MGHRA and CDR2 YSYEKL. The CDR3 has 14 residues. This chain's CDR3 is CASRQGQGNTEAFF. CDR3 nucleotide sequence: TGCGCCAGCCGCCAAGGACAGGGCAACACTGAAGCTTTCTTT.

This clonotype was seen only a few times. The V call is TRBV24-1, the J call TRBJ1-1; TRBD1 might be the D (6 bases). Trimming cost V 4 bases and J 3 bases, with 8 bases left between them. Germline V gives CDR1 KGHDR, CDR2 SFDVKD. The CDR3 totals 13 residues. The CDR3 region has the DNA TGTGCCACCAGTGAGCGGACAGACACTGAAGCTTTCTTT. It specifies CATSERTDTEAFF.

This CDR3 is CASARTLADPYEQYF. CDR3 DNA: TGTGCCAGCGCTAGAACACTAGCGGACCCCTACGAGCAGTACTTC. The chain carries TRBV6-6 and TRBJ2-7; 8 positions match TRBD2. Unmatched junction bases numbered 11, after V lost 8 bases and J lost 2 bases. CDR3 length equals 15 residues. Germline CDR1 MNHNY, CDR2 SVGAGI (reference sequence).